This record looks at one T cell receptor beta chain sequence and its context. Original handling: Estimation of nucleated cell counts relied on the amplification of reference gene primers. Sequencing used immunoSEQ multiplex PCR; TCRdb keeps in-frame clones, though not all of them. The V and J calls and the clone size are those of that table, but D and trimming were determined from the DNA. Among approximately 220,000 clones, 85% were seen once, and the ten largest hold about 17%. This CDR3 contains 16 residues. Germline CDR1 is SGHTA and CDR2 is FQGNSA. The trim removed 0 bases at V and 10 bases at J, leaving 7 bases unmatched. The data are from a study of blood T cell repertoires in COVID-19. Resolution of symptoms, clearance, or two negative PCRs was present in recovered Cohort 3 donors.

The sequencing sample was made of PBMCs or T cells enriched from blood (not recorded which). This sequence was found in a man aged 35-49 years who had recovered from COVID-19. V gene TRBV7-2 combines with J gene TRBJ2-1, with 12 bases fitting TRBD2. CDR3 bases: TGTGCCAGCAGCTTAGCGCCTAGCGGGAGGGCCCGGGAGCAGTTCTTC. This sequence encodes CASSLAPSGRAREQFF.